These T cell receptor beta chains were read from a single sample in a study of memory CD4+ T cells and cytomegalovirus serostatus. Using immunoSEQ multiplex PCR, the repertoire was profiled, and TCRdb retains in-frame clones only, with some absent. The sample includes approximately 56,000 clones, roughly 82% of them seen just once. The sequenced sample consisted of memory CD4+ T cells from blood. The receptors derive from an adult in good health and CMV-seronegative. CDR3s leave out the opening cysteine and the closing phenylalanine or tryptophan.

TRBV4-1 ASSQADRMNTEAF
TRBV14 ASSPLEGGSYNEQF
TRBV7-2 ASSHSAGTGELF
TRBV7-2 ASSLGAVTEAF
TRBV6-1 ASTWNSPLH
TRBV6-1 ATEAGAGTGELF
TRBV7-2 ASSYRDGTEAF
TRBV27 ASSLRVDRVNTEAF
TRBV19 ASRDRGRGDTQY
TRBV7-6 ASSLSGNTIY
TRBV6-5 ASSFDPVAGYEQY
TRBV21-1 ASSKRSRQETQY
TRBV6-1 ASSEAASGGANTQY
TRBV7-2 ASSRGQKAYEQY
TRBV5-1 ASSLAQGVKNEKLF
TRBV6-5 ASCLFSGYGYT
TRBV19 ASSGSSGNTIY
TRBV9 ASSGQGADTQY
TRBV6-1 ASSVQRGNIQY
TRBV5-5 ASSPRGDRGPDTQY
TRBV5-4 ASSRAGTGGGRGYT
TRBV5-6 ASSLEGFEQY
TRBV28 ASSSPGQGVEKGEAF
TRBV6-6 ASSTTGSYEQY
TRBV14 ASSQELVGTQY
TRBV10-3 AISAGKGGDEQF
TRBV27 ASSSLQGTSKTGELF
TRBV7-2 ASSLSASGGAGRKEQF
TRBV7-2 ASSPRPSGGGRNEQF
TRBV5-4 ASSLDNNYGYT
TRBV28 ASAVYSLGQPQH
TRBV5-1 ASSSAGNSYEQY
TRBV28 ASSFPRTSAGNEQF
TRBV4-3 ASSQDGGQGYEQY
TRBV30 AWEWRGGYGYT
TRBV6-1 AIQPTGGSTEAF
TRBV5-6 ASSGRRSGGSYEQY
TRBV19 ASRGGGNQPQH
TRBV5-6 ASSHLGTSGQETQY
TRBV5-1 ASSLATGTNEKLF
TRBV5-6 ASSPGAGNQPQH
TRBV7-2 ASSPGLAGGQETQY
TRBV7-9 ASSLGNYGYT
TRBV5-6 ASSLGDRGTGQY
TRBV28 ASSLLQSAEAF
TRBV5-6 ASSLDRAPGGYT